A single sample is the source of the 14 T cell receptor beta chains below, sequenced in a study of blood T cell repertoires in COVID-19. Measured with immunoSEQ multiplex PCR; TCRdb has only the in-frame clones, and not every one. Counted here are roughly 290,000 clones, 70% to 90% occurring once; the ten biggest clones make up 0.87%. Specimen: peripheral blood. The receptors shown here come from a human donor with COVID-19, enrolled during active disease. The donor label of this sample is uncertain.

The rearrangement links TRBV29-1 to TRBJ1-1, with D unresolved. CDR1 SQVTM and CDR2 ANQGSEA come from the germline V gene. Trimming stripped 1 base from V and 3 bases from J, with 12 bases between. The CDR3 consists of 14 residues. In DNA form, the CDR3 reads TGCAGCGTTGAAGGAGGAGCTGGCGACACTGAAGCTTTCTTT. Translation: CSVEGGAGDTEAFF.

The V and J genes are TRBV6-5 and TRBJ2-5; 7 bases fit TRBD1. Per germline, CDR1 MNHEY and CDR2 SVGAGI. The CDR3 extends over 15 amino acids. The ends lost 6 bases at V and 2 bases at J; junction bases unmatched: 9. The CDR3 spells CASSRIRGQQETQYF. In nucleotides, the CDR3 is TGTGCCAGCAGCCGAATCAGGGGACAGCAAGAGACCCAGTACTTC.

The rearrangement uses TRBV7-2 and TRBJ2-7; 12 bases fit TRBD1. V lost 4 bases and J lost 4; bases outside the gene matches: 5. Germline lookup yields CDR1 SGHTA and CDR2 FQGNSA. CDR3 length equals 15 residues. Here the CDR3 reads CASSSSGQGAYEQYF. Written as DNA, the CDR3 is TGTGCCAGCAGCTCCTCGGGACAGGGGGCTTACGAGCAGTACTTC.

CDR3 amino acids: CASRTQGQGGFSEQFF. As DNA, the CDR3 is TGTGCCAGCAGAACCCAGGGACAGGGGGGATTTAGTGAGCAGTTCTTC. The gene calls are TRBV27 and TRBJ2-1, with 11 bases aligning to TRBD1. Germline CDR1 MNHEY, CDR2 SMNVEV (reference sequence). V lost 6 bases, J lost 9 bases, and 13 bases stayed unmatched. CDR3 length: 16 residues.

The chain couples TRBV7-8 to TRBJ1-2; perhaps TRBD1 as D (6 bases). Germline V gene data show CDR1 as SGHVS and CDR2 as FQNEAQ. The CDR3 is 15 amino acids. Trimming stripped 6 bases from V and 4 bases from J, with 18 bases between. CDR3 sequence (DNA): TGTGCCAGCAGTAATAACAGGGTTAGGGGCTATGGCTACACCTTC. It encodes CASSNNRVRGYGYTF.

This chain uses TRBV18 with TRBJ1-1; 10 bases align to TRBD1. V trimming: 1 base; J trimming: 5 bases; junction bases outside the gene matches: 4. The CDR3 loop spans 15 amino acids. Germline values: CDR1 KGHSH, CDR2 LQKENI. Here the CDR3 reads CASSPQTGGRTEAFF. The CDR3 region has the DNA TGTGCCAGCTCACCACAGACAGGGGGCAGGACTGAAGCTTTCTTT.

The rearrangement joins TRBV19 to TRBJ1-1; D gene ambiguous. This CDR3 has 15 amino acids. CDR1 is LNHDA, CDR2 SQIVND, per germline (reference sequence). Trimming took off 3 bases at V and 0 bases at J, with 11 bases between the two ends. CDR3 coding DNA: TGTGCCAGTAGTATTGTCGGGGATATGAACACTGAAGCTTTCTTT. It translates to CASSIVGDMNTEAFF.

Here the CDR3 reads CASSPRPGTGIGTEAFF. DNA for the CDR3: TGTGCCAGCTCACCACGACCCGGGACAGGGATAGGCACTGAAGCTTTCTTT. This chain connects TRBV18 to TRBJ1-1, with TRBD1 matching 9 bases. Germline V lookup: CDR1 KGHSH, CDR2 LQKENI. Unmatched junction bases numbered 10, after V lost 1 base and J lost 4 bases. The length of the CDR3 is 17 residues.

The V and J genes are TRBV19 and TRBJ1-5; 7 nucleotides match TRBD1. Looked up from germline, CDR1 is LNHDA and CDR2 is SQIVND (reference sequence). There are 15 residues in the CDR3. With V trimmed by 6 bases and J by 3 bases, 8 bases remained unmatched. This CDR3 is CASSPRTGDNQPQHF. CDR3 bases: TGTGCCAGTAGCCCCAGAACAGGGGACAATCAGCCCCAGCATTTT.

With regard to this clone: The same CDR3 can be traced to other DNA sequences in this sample. The chain employs TRBV11-1 and TRBJ1-2; 9 bases agree with TRBD1. Trimming at V came to 6 bases and at J to 7 bases, leaving 6 bases not matched to a gene. CDR1 SGHAT and CDR2 FQDESV come from the germline V gene (reference sequence). The CDR3 runs 13 residues. The CDR3 protein is CASSRTGGGGYTF. As DNA, the CDR3 is TGTGCCAGCAGTCGAACAGGGGGCGGTGGCTACACCTTC.

The gene calls are TRBV6-2 or TRBV6-3 and TRBJ2-1; TRBD1 matches at 9 bases. V shed 3 bases, J shed 12 bases, and the junction held 9 bases outside the gene matches. The CDR3 has 14 amino acids. CDR1 MNHEY and CDR2 SVGEGT come from the germline V gene. The CDR3 loop reads CASSYTGGERLQFF. As DNA, the CDR3 is TGTGCCAGCAGTTATACAGGGGGCGAAAGACTGCAGTTCTTC.

The chain couples TRBV29-1 to TRBJ2-2, with a possible D match to TRBD1 (6 bases). Trimming removed 3 bases at V and 6 bases at J, with 11 bases between. The length of the CDR3 is 13 residues. Looked up from germline, CDR1 is SQVTM and CDR2 is ANQGSEA. CDR3 sequence reads: CSVDRGTSGELFF. CDR3 DNA: TGCAGCGTTGACAGGGGAACGTCCGGGGAGCTGTTTTTT.

The chain links TRBV11-2 to TRBJ1-4, with D perhaps TRBD1 (5 bases). Trimming shortened V by 5 bases and J by 3 bases, and 13 bases separated the two germline ends. This CDR3 is 15 amino acids long. Germline V gene lookup returns CDR1 SGHAT and CDR2 FQNNGV. The CDR3 bases are TGTGCCAGCAGCCCTAGGGGTACTTCTAATGAAAAACTGTTTTTT. Translation gives CASSPRGTSNEKLFF.

The rearrangement uses TRBV18 and TRBJ1-4; possible D gene TRBD1, 5 bases. V gave up 4 bases and J gave up 5 bases, with 17 bases separating them. The CDR3 loop spans 16 amino acids. Germline V CDR1 and CDR2: KGHSH, LQKENI. The CDR3 is CASSRPSGVENEKLFF. The CDR3 DNA reads TGTGCCAGCTCACGACCGTCGGGGGTAGAAAATGAAAAACTGTTTTTT.